This T cell receptor beta chain comes out of a study of vaccination effects on CD4 cells after COVID-19. Looking at the study overall: Two doses of either BNT162b2 or mRNA-1273 were given to each participant.

Viral peptide pools were used in the ViraFEST assay to expand antigen-specific CD4+ T cells, and sequencing came afterward. Cultured cells yielded isolated CD4+ T cells after 10 days. Negative nucleocapsid antibody tests before and after vaccination confirmed no previous SARS-CoV-2 infection. Trimming shortened V by 4 bases and J by 0 bases, and 16 bases separated the two germline ends. In germline, CDR1 is GTSNPN, CDR2 SVGIG (reference sequence). This CDR3 is built from 16 residues. Concerning this clone: Its target is unknown.

Method: immunoSEQ multiplex PCR; TCRdb's copy keeps in-frame clones and lacks some. The table includes around 60,000 clones, around 76% detected once. Material: CD4+ T cells from PBMCs cultured with HCoV-NL63 spike peptides, obtained before COVID-19 vaccination. V gene TRBV30 combines with J gene TRBJ2-1, with a weak D call TRBD2 (5 bases). This TCR came from a human donor who received a COVID-19 vaccine. The CDR3 coding sequence is TGTGCCTGGAATAAGAGGGCCTCAAGCTCCTACAATGAGCAGTTCTTC. Its protein product is CAWNKRASSSYNEQFF.